The clone carrying this T cell receptor (beta chain) was detected many times. The target antigen is unknown. 5'-RACE, quantitative and with molecular barcodes, yielded the TCR beta libraries. In TCRdb, the 5' RACE reads were re-called with MiXCR into one record per CDR3 protein. This sample has tens of thousands of distinct CDR3 sequences, with about 5.6% found just once. This sample is drawn from a study of CD8 T cells in ankylosing spondylitis. Study-wide results and caveats: Some of the motif variants had earlier been found in reactive arthritis patients' fluid and blood.

The sequence derives from a female donor with ankylosing spondylitis or in good health (not recorded which). Sequencing used blood, either unsorted or a sorted T cell fraction (not recorded which).

DNA of the CDR3: TGTGCCAGCAGCGCAGGGTCGACAATTGGCCACGAGCAGTACTTC. It specifies CASSAGSTIGHEQYF. The V and J genes are TRBV9 and TRBJ2-7; D perhaps matches TRBD1 (5 bases). The CDR3 length is 15 residues. V was clipped by 3 bases and J by 5 bases, with 18 bases between them. The germline V gene encodes CDR1 SGDLS and CDR2 YYNGEE.